Below, 9 T cell receptor beta chains from the same sample are listed, as sequenced in a study of CD8 T cells in ankylosing spondylitis. TCRdb processed the 5' RACE reads anew with MiXCR; each CDR3 protein has one entry. The sample shows more than 250,000 distinct CDR3 sequences, around a tenth of them seen only once. The sample comprised blood, either unsorted or a sorted T cell fraction (not recorded which). These TCRs come from a female donor with ankylosing spondylitis or in good health (not recorded which).

This clonotype was counted ten times or more. The chain has TRBV12-3 or TRBV12-4 and TRBJ2-3; D assignment may be TRBD1 or TRBD2 (5 bases each). V was shortened by 0 bases and J by 0 bases, with 13 bases between the two germline ends. The CDR3 contains 17 residues. The CDR3 DNA follows: TGTGCCAGCAGTTTAGCCCGTGGGGGATCTAGCACAGATACGCAGTATTTT. The encoded protein is CASSLARGGSSTDTQYF.

This clonotype was counted a few times. Germline and junction disagree at one end, which may indicate a read error. CDR3 amino acids: CASSFGGNFYF. As DNA, the CDR3 is TGTGCCAGCAGTTTCGGAGGCAACTTTTATTTC. This chain links TRBV12-3 or TRBV12-4 with TRBJ2-5; D perhaps matches TRBD2 (5 bases). This CDR3 comprises 11 residues.

As for this clonotype: Being one base from a much bigger clone, this may be a read error. The genes are TRBV20-1 and TRBJ2-7, with 9 bases identical to TRBD1. The CDR3 loop spans 14 amino acids. The V gene's germline CDR1 is DFQATT and CDR2 SNEGSKA (reference sequence). DNA of the CDR3: TGCAGTACTAGAGATTGGGACAGGGCCTACGAGCAGTACTTC. Encoded protein: CSTRDWDRAYEQYF.

This clonotype was seen a few times. The rearrangement joins TRBV7-2 to TRBJ1-4; 8 bases map to TRBD1. Unmatched junction bases numbered 1, after V lost 1 base and J lost 3 bases. The CDR3 extends over 15 amino acids. CDR1 SGHTA and CDR2 FQGNSA come from the germline V gene. This CDR3 is CASSLGGQANEKLFF. CDR3 in DNA: TGTGCCAGCAGCTTAGGGGGACAGGCTAATGAAAAACTGTTTTTT.

This clonotype has a count of ten or more. The chain links TRBV9 to TRBJ2-1; possibly TRBD2 for D (5 bases). CDR1 is SGDLS, CDR2 YYNGEE, per germline. This CDR3 region has 18 residues. The V and J ends lost 0 bases and 3 bases respectively, with 19 bases between them. CDR3 DNA: TGTGCCAGCAGCGTAGCTACTAGGCAGACAAGGCTCTACAATGAGCAGTTCTTC. Translated: CASSVATRQTRLYNEQFF.

This rearrangement joins TRBV7-9 to TRBJ2-3; D call uncertain. Germline V gene lookup returns CDR1 SEHNR and CDR2 FQNEAQ (reference sequence). CDR3 length: 14 amino acids. Trimming took off 6 bases at V and 1 base at J, with 11 bases between the two ends. The CDR3 sequence: CASRPPRGTDTQYF. Here the CDR3 DNA reads TGTGCCAGCAGACCCCCCCGCGGCACAGATACGCAGTATTTT. Full variable domain (rest looked up from reference TRBV7-9 and TRBJ2-3): DTGVSQNPRHKITKRGQNVTFRCDPISEHNRLYWYRQTLGQGPEFLTYFQNEAQLEKSRLLSDRFSAERPKGSFSTLEIQRTEQGDSAMYLCASRPPRGTDTQYFGPGTRLTVL.

This clonotype was seen at least ten times. This sequence joins TRBV12-3 or TRBV12-4 and TRBJ1-1; D not resolved. This CDR3 region has 12 residues. Trimming took off 6 bases at V and 1 base at J, with 6 bases between the two ends. CDR3: CASRSQNTEAFF. In DNA, the CDR3 is TGTGCCAGCAGGAGCCAGAACACTGAAGCTTTCTTT.

In its sample, this clonotype was seen many times. The CDR3 coding sequence is TGCGCCAGCAGCTCCGGGGCTAATGAAAAACTGTTTTTT. This gives the protein CASSSGANEKLFF. The chain combines TRBV5-1 with TRBJ1-4; D gene uncertain. Germline loops: CDR1 SGHRS, CDR2 YFSETQ. This CDR3 region has 13 residues. Trimming removed 3 bases from V and 3 bases from J, with 6 bases in between.

This clonotype was found a few times. The gene calls are TRBV11-2 and TRBJ2-1, with no clear D. CDR3 size: 12 residues. V dropped 3 bases and J dropped 10 bases, with 10 bases sitting between them. Germline V gene sequence: CDR1 SGHAT, CDR2 FQNNGV. This chain's CDR3 is CASSFERPEQFF. Here the CDR3 DNA reads TGTGCCAGCAGCTTCGAGCGACCAGAGCAGTTCTTC.